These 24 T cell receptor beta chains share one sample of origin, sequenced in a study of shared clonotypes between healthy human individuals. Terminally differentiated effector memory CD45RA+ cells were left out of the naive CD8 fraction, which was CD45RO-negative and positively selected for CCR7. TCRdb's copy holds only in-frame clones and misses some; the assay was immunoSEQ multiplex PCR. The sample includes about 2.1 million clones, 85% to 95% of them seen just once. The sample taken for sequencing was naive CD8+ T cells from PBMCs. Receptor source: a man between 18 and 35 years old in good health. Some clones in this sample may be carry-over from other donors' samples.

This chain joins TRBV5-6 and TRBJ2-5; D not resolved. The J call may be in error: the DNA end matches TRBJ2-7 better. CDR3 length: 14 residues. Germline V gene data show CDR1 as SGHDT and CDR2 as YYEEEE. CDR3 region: CASSLDRVSYEQYF. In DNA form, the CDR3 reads TGTGCCAGCAGCTTGGATAGGGTCTCCTACGAGCAGTACTTC.

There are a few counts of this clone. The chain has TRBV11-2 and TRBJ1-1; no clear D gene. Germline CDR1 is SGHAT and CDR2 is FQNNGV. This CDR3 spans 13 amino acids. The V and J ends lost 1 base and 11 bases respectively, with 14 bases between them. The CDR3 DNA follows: TGTGCCAGCAGCTTAGGGGCAGGTAGCTGGGCTTTCTTT. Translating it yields CASSLGAGSWAFF.

The CDR3 DNA reads TGCGCCAGCAGCCAGGGTAGCGGGACACCCACGTTCTTC. Its translation is CASSQGSGTPTFF. The V call is TRBV4-1, the J call TRBJ2-1; 8 nucleotides match TRBD2. Germline V gene lookup returns CDR1 MGHRA and CDR2 YSYEKL. This CDR3 has 13 amino acids. V trimming: 3 bases; J trimming: 15 bases; junction bases outside the gene matches: 10.

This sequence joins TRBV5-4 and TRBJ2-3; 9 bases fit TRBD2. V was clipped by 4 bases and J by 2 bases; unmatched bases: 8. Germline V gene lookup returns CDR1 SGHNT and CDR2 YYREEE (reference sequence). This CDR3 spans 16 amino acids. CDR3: CASSLKREVNTDTQYF. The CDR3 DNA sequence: TGTGCCAGCAGCCTAAAGCGGGAGGTTAACACAGATACGCAGTATTTT.

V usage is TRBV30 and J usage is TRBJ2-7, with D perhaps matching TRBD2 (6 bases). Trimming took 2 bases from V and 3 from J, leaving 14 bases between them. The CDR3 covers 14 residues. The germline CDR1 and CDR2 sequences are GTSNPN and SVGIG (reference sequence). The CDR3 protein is CAWSSGGEDYEQYF. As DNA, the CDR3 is TGTGCCTGGAGTTCCGGCGGGGAGGACTACGAGCAGTACTTC.

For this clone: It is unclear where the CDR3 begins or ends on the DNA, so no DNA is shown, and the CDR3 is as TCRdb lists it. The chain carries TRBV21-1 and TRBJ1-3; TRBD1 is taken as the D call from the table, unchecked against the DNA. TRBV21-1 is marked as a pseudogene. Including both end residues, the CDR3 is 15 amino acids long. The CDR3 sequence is CAHSAGVGLGNTIYF.

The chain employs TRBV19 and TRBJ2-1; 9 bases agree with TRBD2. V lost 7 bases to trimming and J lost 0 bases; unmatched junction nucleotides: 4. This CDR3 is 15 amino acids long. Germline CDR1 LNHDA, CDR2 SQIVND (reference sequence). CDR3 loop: CASTPAGGSYNEQFF. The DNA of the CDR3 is TGTGCCAGTACCCCAGCGGGAGGCTCCTACAATGAGCAGTTCTTC.

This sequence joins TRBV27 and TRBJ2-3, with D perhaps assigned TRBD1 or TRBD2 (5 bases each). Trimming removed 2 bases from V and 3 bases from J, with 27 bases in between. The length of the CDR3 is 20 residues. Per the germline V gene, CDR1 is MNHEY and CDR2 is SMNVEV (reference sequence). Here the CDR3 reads CASSLRGPRMGLVGTDTQYF. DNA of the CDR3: TGTGCCAGCAGTTTAAGGGGACCCCGGATGGGCTTAGTTGGGACAGATACGCAGTATTTT.

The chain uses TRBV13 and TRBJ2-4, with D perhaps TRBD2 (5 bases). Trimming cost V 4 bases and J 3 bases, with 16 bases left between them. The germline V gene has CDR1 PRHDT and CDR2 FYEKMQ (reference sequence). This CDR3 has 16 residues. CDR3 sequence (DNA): TGTGCCAGCAGCTCCCGGGAAGGGTTGAGCAAAAACATTCAGTACTTC. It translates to CASSSREGLSKNIQYF.

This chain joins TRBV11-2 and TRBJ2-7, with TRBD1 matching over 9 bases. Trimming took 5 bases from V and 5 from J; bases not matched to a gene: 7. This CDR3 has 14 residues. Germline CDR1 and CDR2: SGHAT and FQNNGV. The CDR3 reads CASSPRDRVHEQYF. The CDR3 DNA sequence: TGTGCCAGCAGCCCCCGGGACAGGGTCCACGAGCAGTACTTC.

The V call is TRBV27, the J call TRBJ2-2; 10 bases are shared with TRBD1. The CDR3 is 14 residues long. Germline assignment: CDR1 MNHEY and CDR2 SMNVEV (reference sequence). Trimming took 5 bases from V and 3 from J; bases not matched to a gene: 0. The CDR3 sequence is CASSGTGDTGELFF. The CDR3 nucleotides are TGTGCCAGCAGTGGGACAGGGGACACCGGGGAGCTGTTTTTT.

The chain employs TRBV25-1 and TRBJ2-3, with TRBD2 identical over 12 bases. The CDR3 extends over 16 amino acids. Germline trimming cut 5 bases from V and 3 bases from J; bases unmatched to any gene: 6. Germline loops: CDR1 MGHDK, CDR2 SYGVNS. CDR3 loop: CASSTLAGGGTDTQYF. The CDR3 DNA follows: TGTGCCAGCAGTACACTAGCGGGAGGTGGGACAGATACGCAGTATTTT.

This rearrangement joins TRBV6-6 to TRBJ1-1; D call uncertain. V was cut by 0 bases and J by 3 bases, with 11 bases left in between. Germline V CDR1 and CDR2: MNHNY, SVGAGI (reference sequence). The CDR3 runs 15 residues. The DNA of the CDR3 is TGTGCCAGCAGTTACTCTACTAGCGGTTACACTGAAGCTTTCTTT. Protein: CASSYSTSGYTEAFF.

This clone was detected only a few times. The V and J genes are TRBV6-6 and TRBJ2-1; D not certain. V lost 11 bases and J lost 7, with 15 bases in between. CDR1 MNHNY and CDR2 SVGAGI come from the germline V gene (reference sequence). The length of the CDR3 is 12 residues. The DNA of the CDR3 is TGTGCCGCCAGCCGCCCTAATAATGAGCAGTTCTTC. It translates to CAASRPNNEQFF.

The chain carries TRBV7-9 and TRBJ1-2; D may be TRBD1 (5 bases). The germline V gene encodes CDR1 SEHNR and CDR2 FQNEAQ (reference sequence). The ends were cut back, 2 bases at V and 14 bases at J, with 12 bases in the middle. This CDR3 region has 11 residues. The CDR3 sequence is CASSLLRGWTF. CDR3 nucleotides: TGTGCCAGCAGCTTATTGCGGGGGTGGACCTTC.

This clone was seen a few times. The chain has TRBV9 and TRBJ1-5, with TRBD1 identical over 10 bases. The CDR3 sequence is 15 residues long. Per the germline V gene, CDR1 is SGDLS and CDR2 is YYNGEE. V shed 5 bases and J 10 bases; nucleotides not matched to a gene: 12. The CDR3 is CASSETGGWSKPQHF. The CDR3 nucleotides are TGTGCCAGCAGTGAGACAGGGGGCTGGTCAAAACCCCAGCATTTT.

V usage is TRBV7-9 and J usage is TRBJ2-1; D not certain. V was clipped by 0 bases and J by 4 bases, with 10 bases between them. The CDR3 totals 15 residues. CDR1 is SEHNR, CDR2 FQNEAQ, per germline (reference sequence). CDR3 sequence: CASSLALSLYNEQFF. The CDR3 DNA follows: TGTGCCAGCAGCTTAGCGCTCTCGCTATACAATGAGCAGTTCTTC.

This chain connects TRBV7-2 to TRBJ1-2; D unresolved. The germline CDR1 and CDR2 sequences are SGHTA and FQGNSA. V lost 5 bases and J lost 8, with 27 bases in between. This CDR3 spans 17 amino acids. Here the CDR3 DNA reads TGTGCCAGCAGCACCCCGGTCCCGATCAGATCCGCCGGGGGCTACACCTTC. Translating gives CASSTPVPIRSAGGYTF.

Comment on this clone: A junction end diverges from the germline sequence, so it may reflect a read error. The CDR3 region is CASSIGGRPTLF. The CDR3 DNA follows: TGTGCCAGTAGTATCGGAGGCAGACCGACCCTCTTC. The chain recombines TRBV19 with TRBJ1-2; D is ambiguous. The CDR3 extends over 12 amino acids. The V gene's germline CDR1 is LNHDA and CDR2 SQIVND (reference sequence).

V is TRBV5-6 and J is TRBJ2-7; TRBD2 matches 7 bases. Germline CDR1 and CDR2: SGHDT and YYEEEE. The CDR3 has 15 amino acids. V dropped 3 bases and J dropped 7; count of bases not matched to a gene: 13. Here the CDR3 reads CASSWWRELEEEQYF. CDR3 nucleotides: TGTGCCAGCAGCTGGTGGCGGGAGCTCGAAGAGGAGCAGTACTTC.

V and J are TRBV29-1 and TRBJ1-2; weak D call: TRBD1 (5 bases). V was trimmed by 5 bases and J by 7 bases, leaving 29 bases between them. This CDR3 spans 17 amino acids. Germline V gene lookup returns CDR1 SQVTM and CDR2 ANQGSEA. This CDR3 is CSVRGEKGEGSSFGYTF. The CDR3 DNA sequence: TGCAGCGTTAGGGGCGAAAAGGGAGAAGGGTCGTCGTTTGGCTACACCTTC.

The CDR3 DNA reads as TGTGCCAGCAGCTTAACGACAGGGGGGCTTAACTCTGGGGCCAACGTCCTGACTTTC. Residues: CASSLTTGGLNSGANVLTF. V usage is TRBV11-2 and J usage is TRBJ2-6; TRBD1 matches at 9 bases. J was trimmed by 0 bases and V by 2 bases; bases with no gene match: 8. This CDR3 spans 19 amino acids. Germline V CDR1 and CDR2: SGHAT, FQNNGV.

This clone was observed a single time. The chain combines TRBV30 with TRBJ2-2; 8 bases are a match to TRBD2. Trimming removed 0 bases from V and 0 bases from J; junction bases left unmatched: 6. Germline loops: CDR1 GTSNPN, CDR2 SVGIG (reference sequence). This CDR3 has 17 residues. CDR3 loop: CAWSVRAGGTNTGELFF. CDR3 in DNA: TGTGCCTGGAGTGTACGGGCGGGAGGCACGAACACCGGGGAGCTGTTTTTT. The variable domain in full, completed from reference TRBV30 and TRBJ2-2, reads SQTIHQWPATLVQPVGSPLSLECTVEGTSNPNLYWYRQAAGRGLQLLFYSVGIGQISSEVPQNLSASRPQDRQFILSSKKLLLSDSGFYLCAWSVRAGGTNTGELFFGEGSRLTVL.

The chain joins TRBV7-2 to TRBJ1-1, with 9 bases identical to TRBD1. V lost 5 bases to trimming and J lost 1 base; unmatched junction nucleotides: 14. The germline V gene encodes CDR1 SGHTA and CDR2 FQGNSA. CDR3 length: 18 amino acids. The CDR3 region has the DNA TGTGCCAGCAGCAACGGGCCCGCCGGGACAGGGACGAACACTGAAGCTTTCTTT. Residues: CASSNGPAGTGTNTEAFF.